Each of the 6 T cell receptor beta chains below was sequenced from the same sample in a study of T-cell memory formation after mild COVID-19. From the 5' RACE reads, TCRdb called clonotypes with MiXCR, one entry per CDR3 protein. Altogether around 300,000 distinct CDR3 sequences are present, around 13% being singletons, with the ten largest covering around 21%. The specimen sequenced was PBMCs or a T cell subset sorted from them (not recorded which). These receptors all come from a man aged 18 to 29 who had mild COVID-19 (a few samples of this study predate the infection). Cell type and time point are not known.

This clonotype was seen a few times. The chain links TRBV5-1 to TRBJ1-1, with D possibly being TRBD1 (6 bases). V was pared by 0 bases and J by 6 bases, with 15 bases between. This CDR3 contains 15 residues. Germline V lookup: CDR1 SGHRS, CDR2 YFSETQ. CDR3 loop: CASSLVGIGGSEAFF. CDR3 nucleotides: TGCGCCAGCAGCTTGGTAGGGATCGGGGGCTCTGAAGCTTTCTTT.

The chain links TRBV7-2 to TRBJ2-1; possibly TRBD1 for D (5 bases). The CDR3 totals 16 residues. The V gene lost 1 base and the J gene lost 3 bases, with 13 bases spanning the gap. From germline, CDR1 is SGHTA and CDR2 FQGNSA. The CDR3 DNA follows: TGTGCCAGCAGCTTAGGAAAGGGGCCCCTCTACAATGAGCAGTTCTTC. Protein product: CASSLGKGPLYNEQFF.

V gene TRBV5-1 combines with J gene TRBJ2-5; 7 bases match TRBD1. V gave up 0 bases and J gave up 3 bases; unmatched junction bases: 11. Germline CDR1 is SGHRS and CDR2 is YFSETQ. The length of the CDR3 is 17 residues. As DNA, the CDR3 is TGCGCCAGCAGCTTGGGGCTTCTAGGGGGCATGGAAGAGACCCAGTACTTC. Its protein product is CASSLGLLGGMEETQYF.

The CDR3 region is CASSERPTVEAFF. The CDR3 DNA follows: TGTGCCAGCAGTGAACGTCCCACAGTTGAAGCTTTCTTT. V usage is TRBV6-1 and J usage is TRBJ1-1; D is unclear. Looked up from germline, CDR1 is MNHNS and CDR2 is SASEGT. The V end lost 2 bases, the J end lost 7 bases, and 11 bases lay between the germline ends. This CDR3 region has 13 residues.

This clonotype was counted between two and nine times. The chain uses TRBV6-1 and TRBJ2-7; tentatively, D is TRBD1 (5 bases). CDR1 is MNHNS, CDR2 SASEGT, per germline. CDR3 length: 13 amino acids. V was pared by 5 bases and J by 1 base, with 9 bases between. The chain's CDR3 is CASSPTGSYEQYV. CDR3 coding DNA: TGTGCCAGCAGTCCCACAGGTTCCTACGAGCAGTACGTC.

At least ten counts were recorded for this clonotype. This rearrangement joins TRBV9 to TRBJ2-1; D gene uncertain. This CDR3 comprises 13 residues. The V and J ends lost 6 bases and 5 bases respectively, with 12 bases between them. Germline V gene lookup returns CDR1 SGDLS and CDR2 YYNGEE. CDR3 loop: CASNPDPNNEQFF. The CDR3, as DNA: TGTGCCAGCAACCCTGACCCGAACAATGAGCAGTTCTTC.